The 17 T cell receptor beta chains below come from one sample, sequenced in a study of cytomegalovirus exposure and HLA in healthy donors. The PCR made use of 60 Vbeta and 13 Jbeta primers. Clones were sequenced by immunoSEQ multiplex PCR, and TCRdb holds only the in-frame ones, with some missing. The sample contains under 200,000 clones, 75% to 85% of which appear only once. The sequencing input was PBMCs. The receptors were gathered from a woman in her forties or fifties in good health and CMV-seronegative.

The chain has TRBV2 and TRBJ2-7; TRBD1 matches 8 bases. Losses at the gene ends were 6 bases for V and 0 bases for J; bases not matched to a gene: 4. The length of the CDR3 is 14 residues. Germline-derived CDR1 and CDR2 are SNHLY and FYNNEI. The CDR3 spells CASSRDRSSYEQYF. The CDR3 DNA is TGTGCCAGCAGCCGGGACAGGAGCTCCTACGAGCAGTACTTC.

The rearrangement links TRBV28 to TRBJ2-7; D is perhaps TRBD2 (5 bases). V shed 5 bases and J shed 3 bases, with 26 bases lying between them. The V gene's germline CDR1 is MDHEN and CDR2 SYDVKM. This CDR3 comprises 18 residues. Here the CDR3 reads CASSPPPRGGVMVYEQYF. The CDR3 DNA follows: TGTGCCAGCAGTCCACCCCCCCGCGGAGGTGTTATGGTCTACGAGCAGTACTTC.

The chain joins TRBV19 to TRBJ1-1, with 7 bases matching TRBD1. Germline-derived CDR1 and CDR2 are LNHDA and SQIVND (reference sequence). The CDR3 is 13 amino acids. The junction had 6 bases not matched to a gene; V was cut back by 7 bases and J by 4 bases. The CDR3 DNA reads TGTGCCAGTACTAGACAGGGTATCACTGAAGCTTTCTTT. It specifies CASTRQGITEAFF.

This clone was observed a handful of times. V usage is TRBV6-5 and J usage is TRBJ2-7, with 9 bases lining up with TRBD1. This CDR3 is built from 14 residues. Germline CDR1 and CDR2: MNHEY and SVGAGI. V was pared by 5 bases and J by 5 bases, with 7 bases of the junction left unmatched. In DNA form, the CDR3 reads TGTGCCAGCAGTCACCGGGACAGGGTGCACGAGCAGTACTTC. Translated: CASSHRDRVHEQYF.

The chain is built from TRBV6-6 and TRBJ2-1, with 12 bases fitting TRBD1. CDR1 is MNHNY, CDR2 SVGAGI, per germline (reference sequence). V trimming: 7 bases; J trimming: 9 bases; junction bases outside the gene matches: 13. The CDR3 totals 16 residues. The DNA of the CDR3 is TGTGCCAGCAACAACCCGGGGGACAGGGGGCTTATTGAGCAGTTCTTC. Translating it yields CASNNPGDRGLIEQFF.

CDR3 in amino acids: CASSEAGTPVNEQFF. The CDR3 DNA is TGTGCCAGCAGTGAAGCCGGGACACCGGTGAATGAGCAGTTCTTC. V usage is TRBV6-1 and J usage is TRBJ2-1; D perhaps matches TRBD1 (6 bases). Germline V gene sequence: CDR1 MNHNS, CDR2 SASEGT. The CDR3 length is 15 residues. V was shortened by 0 bases and J by 7 bases, with 13 bases between the two germline ends.

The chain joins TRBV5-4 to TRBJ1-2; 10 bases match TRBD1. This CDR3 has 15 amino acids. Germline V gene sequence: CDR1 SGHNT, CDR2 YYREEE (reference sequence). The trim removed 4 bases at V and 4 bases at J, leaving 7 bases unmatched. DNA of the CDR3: TGTGCCAGCAGCGCCCCGGGACAGGGGATCTATGGCTACACCTTC. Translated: CASSAPGQGIYGYTF.

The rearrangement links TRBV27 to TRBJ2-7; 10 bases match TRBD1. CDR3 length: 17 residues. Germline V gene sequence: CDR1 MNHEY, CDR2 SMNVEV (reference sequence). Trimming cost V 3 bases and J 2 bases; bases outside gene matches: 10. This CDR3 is CASSFHPPGQGPYEQYF. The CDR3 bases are TGTGCCAGCAGTTTTCACCCGCCGGGACAGGGGCCCTACGAGCAGTACTTC.

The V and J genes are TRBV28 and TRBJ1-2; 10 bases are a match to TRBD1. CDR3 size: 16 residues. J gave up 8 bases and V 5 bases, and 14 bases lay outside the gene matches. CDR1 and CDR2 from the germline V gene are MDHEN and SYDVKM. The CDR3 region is CASSLTGTGAARGYTF. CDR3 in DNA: TGTGCCAGCAGTCTAACCGGGACAGGGGCCGCCAGGGGCTACACCTTC.

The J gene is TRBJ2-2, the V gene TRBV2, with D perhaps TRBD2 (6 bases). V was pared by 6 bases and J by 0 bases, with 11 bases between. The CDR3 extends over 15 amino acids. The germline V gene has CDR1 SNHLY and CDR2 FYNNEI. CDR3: CASSAGRTNTGELFF. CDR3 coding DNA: TGTGCCAGCAGCGCGGGGCGGACGAACACCGGGGAGCTGTTTTTT.

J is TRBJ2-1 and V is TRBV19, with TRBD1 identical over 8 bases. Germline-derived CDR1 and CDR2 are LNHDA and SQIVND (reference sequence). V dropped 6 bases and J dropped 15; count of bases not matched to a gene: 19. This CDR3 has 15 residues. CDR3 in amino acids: CASRERTGMGMAGFF. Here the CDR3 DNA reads TGTGCCAGTAGGGAAAGGACAGGGATGGGAATGGCGGGGTTCTTC.

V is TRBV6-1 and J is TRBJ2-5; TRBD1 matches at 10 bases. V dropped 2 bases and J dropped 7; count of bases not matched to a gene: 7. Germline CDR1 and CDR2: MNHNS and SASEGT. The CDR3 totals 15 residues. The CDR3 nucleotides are TGTGCCAGCAGTGAATGGGGACAGGGGAAGGGGACCCAGTACTTC. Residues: CASSEWGQGKGTQYF.

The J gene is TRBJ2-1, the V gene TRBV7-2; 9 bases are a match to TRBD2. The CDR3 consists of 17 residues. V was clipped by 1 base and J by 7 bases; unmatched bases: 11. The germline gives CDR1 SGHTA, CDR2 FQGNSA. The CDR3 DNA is TGTGCCAGCAGCTTAGGCTCTGGGCGGGGGGGCCGAAATGAGCAGTTCTTC. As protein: CASSLGSGRGGRNEQFF.

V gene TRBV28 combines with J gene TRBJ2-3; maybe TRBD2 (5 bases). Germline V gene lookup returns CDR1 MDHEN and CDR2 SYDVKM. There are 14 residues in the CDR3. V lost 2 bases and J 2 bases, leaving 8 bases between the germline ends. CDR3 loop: CASSLRGLTDTQYF. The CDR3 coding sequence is TGTGCCAGCAGTTTAAGAGGGCTCACAGATACGCAGTATTTT. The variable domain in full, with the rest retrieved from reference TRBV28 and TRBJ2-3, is DVKVTQSSRYLVKRTGEKVFLECVQDMDHENMFWYRQDPGLGLRLIYFSYDVKMKEKGDIPEGYSVSREKKERFSLILESASTNQTSMYLCASSLRGLTDTQYFGPGTRLTVL.

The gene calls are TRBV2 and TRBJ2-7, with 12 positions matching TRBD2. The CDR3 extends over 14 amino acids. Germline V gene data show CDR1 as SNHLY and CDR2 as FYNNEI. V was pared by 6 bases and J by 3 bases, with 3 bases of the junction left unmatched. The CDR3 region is CASRETSGSYEQYF. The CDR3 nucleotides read TGTGCCAGCAGGGAGACTAGCGGGAGCTACGAGCAGTACTTC.

CDR3: CASSLGTGPTGELFF. The CDR3 DNA reads TGTGCCAGCAGCTTGGGGACAGGACCGACCGGGGAGCTGTTTTTT. The chain couples TRBV7-9 to TRBJ2-2; 8 bases fit TRBD1. V was clipped by 3 bases and J by 5 bases; unmatched bases: 5. Germline V gene data show CDR1 as SEHNR and CDR2 as FQNEAQ (reference sequence). This CDR3 comprises 15 residues.

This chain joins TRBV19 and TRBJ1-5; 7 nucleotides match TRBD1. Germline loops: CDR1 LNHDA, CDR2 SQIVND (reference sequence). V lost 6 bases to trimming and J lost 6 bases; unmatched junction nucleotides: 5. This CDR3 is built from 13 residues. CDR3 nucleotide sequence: TGTGCCAGTAGAGAGACAGGGACTCAGCCCCAGCATTTT. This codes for CASRETGTQPQHF. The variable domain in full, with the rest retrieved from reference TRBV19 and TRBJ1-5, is DGGITQSPKYLFRKEGQNVTLSCEQNLNHDAMYWYRQDPGQGLRLIYYSQIVNDFQKGDIAEGYSVSREKKESFPLTVTSAQKNPTAFYLCASRETGTQPQHFGDGTRLSIL.